Presented here are 32 T cell receptor beta chains from one specimen sequenced in a study of OX40 agonist ivuxolimab in advanced cancers. This table comes from immunoSEQ multiplex PCR, and its TCRdb copy is limited to in-frame clones, with some not included. The repertoire has about 45,000 clones, roughly 94% of them found once; the top ten carry 9.5% to 12%. The sequencing used CD4+ or CD8+ T cells sorted from blood, collected in a trial of the OX40 agonist ivuxolimab. These receptors came from an adult with an advanced solid tumor such as melanoma, head and neck, liver or kidney cancer.

The chain couples TRBV7-8 to TRBJ1-2, with a tentative D call TRBD1 (6 bases). Between the trimmed V and J ends, which lost 3 bases and 4 bases, there was a span of 9 bases. Germline V gene data show CDR1 as SGHVS and CDR2 as FQNEAQ. CDR3 length: 13 amino acids. The CDR3 sequence: CASSFGGAYGYTF. The CDR3 DNA reads TGTGCCAGCAGCTTCGGGGGGGCCTATGGCTACACCTTC.

The V gene is TRBV7-9, the J gene TRBJ1-1, with unresolved D. CDR3 length equals 11 residues. Germline CDR1 is SEHNR and CDR2 is FQNEAQ (reference sequence). The ends were cut back, 2 bases at V and 4 bases at J, with 2 bases in the middle. The CDR3 nucleotides are TGTGCCAGCAGCTTACTCACTGAAGCTTTCTTT. Amino acid sequence: CASSLLTEAFF. Using reference TRBV7-9 and TRBJ1-1 for the parts outside the CDR3, the full variable domain is DTGVSQNPRHKITKRGQNVTFRCDPISEHNRLYWYRQTLGQGPEFLTYFQNEAQLEKSRLLSDRFSAERPKGSFSTLEIQRTEQGDSAMYLCASSLLTEAFFGQGTRLTVV.

This clone is a singleton in its sample. The J gene is TRBJ2-1, the V gene TRBV4-1; a possible D gene is TRBD2 (5 bases). V dropped 0 bases and J dropped 9 bases, with 18 bases sitting between them. The V gene's germline CDR1 is MGHRA and CDR2 YSYEKL. The CDR3 extends over 16 amino acids. CDR3 sequence: CASSQDVPTGYGEQFF. CDR3 in DNA: TGCGCCAGCAGCCAAGATGTCCCGACGGGGTACGGTGAGCAGTTCTTC.

This chain joins TRBV7-9 and TRBJ2-7; D is uncertain. The length of the CDR3 is 12 residues. The V gene lost 4 bases and the J gene lost 4 bases, with 8 bases spanning the gap. The germline V gene encodes CDR1 SEHNR and CDR2 FQNEAQ (reference sequence). CDR3 amino acids: CASSSSHYEQYF. Written as DNA, the CDR3 is TGTGCCAGCAGCTCCTCCCATTACGAGCAGTACTTC.

The rearrangement joins TRBV5-6 to TRBJ2-5; TRBD1 is a possible D gene (5 bases). CDR1 and CDR2 from the germline V gene are SGHDT and YYEEEE. The CDR3 sequence is 15 residues long. The ends were cut back, 3 bases at V and 1 base at J, with 13 bases in the middle. Here the CDR3 reads CASSYRTSSQETQYF. The CDR3 region has the DNA TGTGCCAGCAGCTATCGGACATCGTCCCAAGAGACCCAGTACTTC.

The rearrangement links TRBV9 to TRBJ2-7; TRBD1 is a possible D gene (5 bases). V dropped 1 base and J dropped 7 bases, with 9 bases sitting between them. The germline CDR1 and CDR2 sequences are SGDLS and YYNGEE. The CDR3 totals 12 residues. CDR3 nucleotides: TGTGCCAGCAGCGTACAGGGTAGGGAGCAGTACTTC. It codes for CASSVQGREQYF.

V is TRBV2 and J is TRBJ1-1, with 7 positions matching TRBD1. Germline assignment: CDR1 SNHLY and CDR2 FYNNEI. Trimming removed 5 bases from V and 3 bases from J; junction bases left unmatched: 6. The CDR3 extends over 14 amino acids. The CDR3 DNA follows: TGTGCCAGCAGTTTTGGGGACAGCGACACTGAAGCTTTCTTT. Protein product: CASSFGDSDTEAFF.

The chain links TRBV2 to TRBJ2-3; 7 positions agree with TRBD2. The CDR3 runs to 16 residues. V was pared by 6 bases and J by 2 bases, with 11 bases of the junction left unmatched. Germline assignment: CDR1 SNHLY and CDR2 FYNNEI. The CDR3 DNA follows: TGTGCCAGCAGAATTAGGACTAGTGGGGTCACAGATACGCAGTATTTT. Amino acids: CASRIRTSGVTDTQYF.

The V and J genes are TRBV30 and TRBJ2-2; D call uncertain. With 0 bases removed from V and 1 base from J, the gap between germline ends came to 12 bases. The CDR3 is made up of 16 amino acids. The germline V gene has CDR1 GTSNPN and CDR2 SVGIG (reference sequence). CDR3 loop: CAWSVFSYKNTGELFF. In nucleotides, the CDR3 is TGTGCCTGGAGTGTATTCTCGTACAAGAACACCGGGGAGCTGTTTTTT.

V gene TRBV27 combines with J gene TRBJ1-3; TRBD1 agrees at 8 bases. V lost 5 bases and J lost 3; bases outside the gene matches: 3. This CDR3 region has 14 residues. In germline, CDR1 is MNHEY, CDR2 SMNVEV (reference sequence). The CDR3 region is CASSPGGSGNTIYF. The CDR3 coding sequence is TGTGCCAGCAGTCCAGGGGGCAGTGGAAACACCATATATTTT.

This clone was recorded once. The chain recombines TRBV5-1 with TRBJ1-2, with 7 bases identical to TRBD1. Trimming cost V 4 bases and J 8 bases; bases outside gene matches: 14. CDR1 is SGHRS and CDR2 is YFSETQ in the germline V gene. This CDR3 comprises 15 residues. The CDR3 spells CASSPRDSRGEGYTF. DNA for the CDR3: TGCGCCAGCAGCCCGAGGGACAGTAGGGGTGAGGGCTACACCTTC.

This sequence joins TRBV13 and TRBJ2-5; the match to TRBD2 covers 7 bases. CDR3 length: 17 amino acids. Germline CDR1 and CDR2: PRHDT and FYEKMQ (reference sequence). J gave up 5 bases and V 0 bases, and 12 bases lay outside the gene matches. CDR3 in DNA: TGTGCCAGCAGCTTAGGCCCCCTTGGGGGAGGGGACGAGACCCAGTACTTC. It encodes CASSLGPLGGGDETQYF. The complete variable domain, with remaining parts taken from reference TRBV13 and TRBJ2-5, reads AAGVIQSPRHLIKEKRETATLKCYPIPRHDTVYWYQQGPGQDPQFLISFYEKMQSDKGSIPDRFSAQQFSDYHSELNMSSLELGDSALYFCASSLGPLGGGDETQYFGPGTRLLVL.

The genes are TRBV9 and TRBJ2-2; D call uncertain. CDR3 length equals 14 residues. V shed 0 bases and J shed 2 bases, with 5 bases lying between them. In germline, CDR1 is SGDLS, CDR2 YYNGEE. Here the CDR3 DNA reads TGTGCCAGCAGCGTAGCCAGAAACACCGGGGAGCTGTTTTTT. Translated, it gives CASSVARNTGELFF.

This chain links TRBV4-1 with TRBJ2-2; 14 bases fit TRBD2. CDR3 length equals 15 residues. Germline V gene sequence: CDR1 MGHRA, CDR2 YSYEKL. With 5 bases clipped from V and 8 bases from J, the junction kept 4 bases outside the gene matches. Here the CDR3 DNA reads TGCGCCAGCAGCTCCGGGACTAGCGGGAGAGGGGAGCTGTTTTTT. It codes for CASSSGTSGRGELFF.

The chain carries TRBV11-3 and TRBJ2-1, with 9 bases identical to TRBD1. The CDR3 length is 14 residues. Germline CDR1 SGHNT, CDR2 YENEEA. Trimming at V came to 5 bases and at J to 4 bases, leaving 3 bases not matched to a gene. The CDR3 region is CASSRGQGYNEQFF. In DNA form, the CDR3 reads TGTGCCAGCAGCCGGGGACAGGGATACAATGAGCAGTTCTTC.

The chain recombines TRBV30 with TRBJ2-3, with D possibly TRBD1 on 6 matching bases. Germline V CDR1 and CDR2: GTSNPN, SVGIG (reference sequence). Trimming pared 3 bases from V and 0 bases from J, leaving 10 bases between. The CDR3 spans 14 residues. This CDR3 reads CAWSSGVSTDTQYF. CDR3 sequence (DNA): TGTGCCTGGAGCTCAGGGGTCAGCACAGATACGCAGTATTTT. Full variable domain (remainder filled in from reference TRBV30 and TRBJ2-3): SQTIHQWPATLVQPVGSPLSLECTVEGTSNPNLYWYRQAAGRGLQLLFYSVGIGQISSEVPQNLSASRPQDRQFILSSKKLLLSDSGFYLCAWSSGVSTDTQYFGPGTRLTVL.

This clone showed up just once. The chain uses TRBV7-9 and TRBJ2-1; D may be TRBD1 (5 bases). This CDR3 is 16 amino acids long. Trimming removed 0 bases from V and 0 bases from J, with 9 bases in between. Looked up from germline, CDR1 is SEHNR and CDR2 is FQNEAQ (reference sequence). CDR3: CASSLAGASSYNEQFF. Written as DNA, the CDR3 is TGTGCCAGCAGCTTAGCTGGGGCGAGCTCCTACAATGAGCAGTTCTTC. Based on the CDR3 plus reference TRBV7-9 and TRBJ2-1, the full variable domain is DTGVSQNPRHKITKRGQNVTFRCDPISEHNRLYWYRQTLGQGPEFLTYFQNEAQLEKSRLLSDRFSAERPKGSFSTLEIQRTEQGDSAMYLCASSLAGASSYNEQFFGPGTRLTVL.

This clone came up once. The chain has TRBV6-6 and TRBJ1-5; 10 nucleotides line up with TRBD1. V lost 6 bases to trimming and J lost 6 bases; unmatched junction nucleotides: 5. CDR3 size: 14 residues. CDR1 and CDR2 (germline): MNHNY, SVGAGI (reference sequence). In DNA, the CDR3 is TGTGCCAGCAGCCTCGGGACAGGGGTTCAGCCCCAGCATTTT. Protein: CASSLGTGVQPQHF.

The V call is TRBV29-1, the J call TRBJ2-7; D uncertain. The CDR3 runs to 13 residues. Trimming shortened V by 1 base and J by 2 bases, and 9 bases separated the two germline ends. Germline values: CDR1 SQVTM, CDR2 ANQGSEA. In DNA form, the CDR3 reads TGCAGCGTTGAAGTCGGCAGAGCCTACGAGCAGTACTTC. Amino acids: CSVEVGRAYEQYF.

This sequence joins TRBV7-9 and TRBJ1-4, with D perhaps TRBD1 (5 bases). The germline gives CDR1 SEHNR, CDR2 FQNEAQ (reference sequence). The CDR3 has 11 amino acids. Trimming removed 5 bases from V and 10 bases from J, with 8 bases in between. CDR3 region: CASSPGTKLFF. The DNA for the CDR3 is TGTGCCAGCAGCCCCGGGACAAAACTGTTTTTT.

The rearrangement joins TRBV5-1 to TRBJ1-1; 7 bases are shared with TRBD1. The V and J ends lost 1 base and 5 bases, in that order; junction bases with no gene match: 5. CDR3 size: 14 residues. Germline V CDR1 and CDR2: SGHRS, YFSETQ. The CDR3 loop is CASSLTTGKTEAFF. The CDR3 DNA sequence: TGCGCCAGCAGCTTGACGACAGGGAAGACTGAAGCTTTCTTT.

The chain carries TRBV9 and TRBJ2-3; 13 bases are a match to TRBD2. CDR3 length equals 18 residues. Looked up from germline, CDR1 is SGDLS and CDR2 is YYNGEE. The V and J ends lost 5 bases and 4 bases, in that order; junction bases with no gene match: 13. CDR3 bases: TGTGCCAGCAGACCTACTAGCGGGAGGGCCGTGGTCCCAGATACGCAGTATTTT. Translation gives CASRPTSGRAVVPDTQYF.

The gene calls are TRBV2 and TRBJ2-7, with D perhaps assigned TRBD1 or TRBD2 (5 bases each). V lost 6 bases, J lost 2 bases, and 11 bases lay in between. The CDR3 has 13 amino acids. Germline CDR1 is SNHLY and CDR2 is FYNNEI. For the CDR3, the DNA is TGTGCCAGCAGCCGGGACGCTACCTACGAGCAGTACTTC. Amino acids: CASSRDATYEQYF.

This clone was detected once. CDR3 amino acids: CASSLYYAPTRVRHEQYF. The DNA for the CDR3 is TGTGCCAGCAGCTTGTATTACGCCCCTACCAGGGTCCGGCACGAGCAGTACTTC. The J gene is TRBJ2-7, the V gene TRBV5-6; perhaps TRBD1 as D (5 bases). Trimming removed 1 base at V and 5 bases at J, with 25 bases between. CDR1 and CDR2 (germline): SGHDT, YYEEEE. The CDR3 is made up of 18 amino acids.

This chain connects TRBV30 to TRBJ2-1; D is possibly TRBD1 (5 bases). V dropped 0 bases and J dropped 7 bases, with 16 bases sitting between them. This CDR3 is built from 15 residues. The germline V gene encodes CDR1 GTSNPN and CDR2 SVGIG (reference sequence). CDR3 loop: CAWSVGLGLRNEQFF. In DNA form, the CDR3 reads TGTGCCTGGAGTGTGGGGCTAGGTCTGCGTAATGAGCAGTTCTTC.

The chain has TRBV11-3 and TRBJ2-5; no clear D gene. The V gene's germline CDR1 is SGHNT and CDR2 YENEEA. The CDR3 is 13 amino acids. Trimming removed 3 bases from V and 5 bases from J, with 10 bases in between. The CDR3 DNA follows: TGTGCCAGCAGCTTTGGACCAGAGGAGACCCAGTACTTC. Encoded protein: CASSFGPEETQYF.

The DNA of the CDR3 is TGTGCCAGCAGCTTAGGCACTGAAGCTTTCTTT. Translated, it gives CASSLGTEAFF. The chain combines TRBV7-6 with TRBJ1-1; D is ambiguous. This CDR3 has 11 amino acids. Trimming pared 1 base from V and 4 bases from J, leaving 1 base between. The germline V gene encodes CDR1 SGHVS and CDR2 FNYEAQ.

The genes are TRBV28 and TRBJ2-1; D is unresolved. This CDR3 region has 14 residues. The V gene lost 4 bases and the J gene lost 0 bases, with 7 bases spanning the gap. The V gene's germline CDR1 is MDHEN and CDR2 SYDVKM. Here the CDR3 reads CASSSQSSYNEQFF. The CDR3 coding sequence is TGTGCCAGCAGTTCGCAGAGCTCCTACAATGAGCAGTTCTTC.

The genes are TRBV7-9 and TRBJ1-2; D gene uncertain. With 1 base removed from V and 1 base from J, the gap between germline ends came to 7 bases. Germline V gene sequence: CDR1 SEHNR, CDR2 FQNEAQ (reference sequence). The CDR3 has 14 residues. The CDR3 nucleotides read TGTGCCAGCAGCTTAGAAGGCAGTAACTATGGCTACACCTTC. It encodes CASSLEGSNYGYTF. Supplemented by reference TRBV7-9 and TRBJ1-2, the full variable domain reads DTGVSQNPRHKITKRGQNVTFRCDPISEHNRLYWYRQTLGQGPEFLTYFQNEAQLEKSRLLSDRFSAERPKGSFSTLEIQRTEQGDSAMYLCASSLEGSNYGYTFGSGTRLTVV.

The rearrangement uses TRBV6-5 and TRBJ2-7, with 8 bases aligning to TRBD2. CDR3 length: 14 amino acids. The germline CDR1 and CDR2 sequences are MNHEY and SVGAGI. After removal of 2 bases from V and 5 bases from J, the junction contained 5 bases not matched to a gene. In DNA, the CDR3 is TGTGCCAGCAGTTACCACCGGGAGGGCCACGAGCAGTACTTC. It codes for CASSYHREGHEQYF.

This clone turned up a few times. The chain has TRBV2 and TRBJ2-2, with 7 bases matching TRBD2. With 4 bases clipped from V and 5 bases from J, the junction kept 7 bases outside the gene matches. Per the germline V gene, CDR1 is SNHLY and CDR2 is FYNNEI. The CDR3 sequence is 15 residues long. CDR3 in amino acids: CASSVRGGPTGELFF. The CDR3 DNA follows: TGTGCCAGCAGTGTTAGGGGAGGGCCTACCGGGGAGCTGTTTTTT.

The chain has TRBV27 and TRBJ2-3; D is unresolved. The germline CDR1 and CDR2 sequences are MNHEY and SMNVEV (reference sequence). V shed 3 bases and J shed 6 bases, with 13 bases lying between them. The CDR3 sequence is 14 residues long. CDR3 in DNA: TGTGCCAGCAGTTTTAGAAGTTCCTTGGATACGCAGTATTTT. Its translation: CASSFRSSLDTQYF.